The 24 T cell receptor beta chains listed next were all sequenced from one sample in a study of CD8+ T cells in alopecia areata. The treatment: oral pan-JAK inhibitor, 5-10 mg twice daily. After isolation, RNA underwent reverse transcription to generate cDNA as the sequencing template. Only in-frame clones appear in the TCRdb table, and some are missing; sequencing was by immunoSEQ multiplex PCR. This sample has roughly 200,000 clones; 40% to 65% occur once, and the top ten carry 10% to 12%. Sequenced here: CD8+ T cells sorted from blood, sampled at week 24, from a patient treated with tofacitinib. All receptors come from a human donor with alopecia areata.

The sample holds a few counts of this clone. The CDR3 protein is CSVERQGASYNEQFF. The CDR3 nucleotides read TGCAGCGTTGAGCGGCAGGGGGCCTCCTACAATGAGCAGTTCTTC. The genes are TRBV29-1 and TRBJ2-1; 8 bases are shared with TRBD1. Trimming cost V 3 bases and J 0 bases; bases outside gene matches: 4. The germline V gene has CDR1 SQVTM and CDR2 ANQGSEA. This CDR3 spans 15 amino acids.

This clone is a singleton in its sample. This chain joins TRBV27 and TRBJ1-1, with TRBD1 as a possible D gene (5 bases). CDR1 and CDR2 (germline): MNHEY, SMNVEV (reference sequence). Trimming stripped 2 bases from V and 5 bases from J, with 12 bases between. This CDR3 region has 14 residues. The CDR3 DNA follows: TGTGCCAGCAGTTTAGCAGGGAGGCAAACTGAAGCTTTCTTT. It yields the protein CASSLAGRQTEAFF.

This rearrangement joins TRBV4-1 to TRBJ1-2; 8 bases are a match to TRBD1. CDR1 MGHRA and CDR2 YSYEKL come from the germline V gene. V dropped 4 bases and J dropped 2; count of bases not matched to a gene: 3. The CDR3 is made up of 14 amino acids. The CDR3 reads CASSLGQGNYGYTF. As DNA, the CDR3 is TGCGCCAGCAGCCTCGGACAGGGAAACTATGGCTACACCTTC.

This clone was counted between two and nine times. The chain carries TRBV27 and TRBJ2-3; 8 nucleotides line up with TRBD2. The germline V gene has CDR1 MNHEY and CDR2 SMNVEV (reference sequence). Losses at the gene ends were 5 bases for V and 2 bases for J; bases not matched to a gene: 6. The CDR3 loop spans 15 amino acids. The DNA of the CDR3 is TGTGCCAGCAGTATAAGCGGGGGCAACACAGATACGCAGTATTTT. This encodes CASSISGGNTDTQYF.

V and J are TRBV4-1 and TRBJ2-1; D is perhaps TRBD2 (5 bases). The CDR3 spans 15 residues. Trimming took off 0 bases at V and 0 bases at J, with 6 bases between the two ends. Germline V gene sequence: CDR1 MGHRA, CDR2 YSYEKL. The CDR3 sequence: CASSQDGSSYNEQFF. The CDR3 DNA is TGCGCCAGCAGCCAAGATGGGAGCTCCTACAATGAGCAGTTCTTC.

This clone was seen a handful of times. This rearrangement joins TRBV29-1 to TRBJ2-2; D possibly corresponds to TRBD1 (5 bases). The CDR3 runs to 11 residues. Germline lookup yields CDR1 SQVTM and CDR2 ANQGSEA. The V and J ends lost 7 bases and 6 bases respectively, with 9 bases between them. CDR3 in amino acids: CSAWGAGELFF. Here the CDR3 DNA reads TGCAGCGCATGGGGCGCCGGGGAGCTGTTTTTT.

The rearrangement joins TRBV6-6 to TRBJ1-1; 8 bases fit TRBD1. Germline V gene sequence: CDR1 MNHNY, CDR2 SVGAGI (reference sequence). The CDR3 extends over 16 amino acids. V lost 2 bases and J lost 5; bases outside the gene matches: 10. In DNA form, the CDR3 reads TGTGCCAGCAGTTACCCCGCCCAGACAGGGGAGACTGAAGCTTTCTTT. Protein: CASSYPAQTGETEAFF.

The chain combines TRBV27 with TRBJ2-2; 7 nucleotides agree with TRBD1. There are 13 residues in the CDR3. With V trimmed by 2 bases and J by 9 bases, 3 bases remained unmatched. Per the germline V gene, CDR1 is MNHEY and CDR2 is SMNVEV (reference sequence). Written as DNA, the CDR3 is TGTGCCAGCAGTTTACGACAGGGCAGGGAGCTGTTTTTT. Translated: CASSLRQGRELFF.

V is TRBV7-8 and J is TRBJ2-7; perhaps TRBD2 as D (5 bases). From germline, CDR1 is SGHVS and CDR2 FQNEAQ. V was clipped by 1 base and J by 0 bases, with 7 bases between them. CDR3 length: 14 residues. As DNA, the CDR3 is TGTGCCAGCAGCTTAGGTCGGGGCTCCTACGAGCAGTACTTC. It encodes CASSLGRGSYEQYF.

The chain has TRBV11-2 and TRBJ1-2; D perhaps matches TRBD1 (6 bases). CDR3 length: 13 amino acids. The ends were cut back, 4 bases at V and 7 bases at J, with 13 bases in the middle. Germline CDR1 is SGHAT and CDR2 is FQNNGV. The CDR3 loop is CASSSGEVSGYTF. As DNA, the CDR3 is TGTGCCAGCAGCTCAGGGGAGGTCTCTGGCTACACCTTC.

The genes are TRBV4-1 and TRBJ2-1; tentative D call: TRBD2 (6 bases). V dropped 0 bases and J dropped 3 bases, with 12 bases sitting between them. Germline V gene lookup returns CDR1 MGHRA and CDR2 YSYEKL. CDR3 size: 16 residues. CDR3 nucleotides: TGCGCCAGCAGCCAAGAAGCGGGCGGAAGCTACAATGAGCAGTTCTTC. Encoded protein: CASSQEAGGSYNEQFF.

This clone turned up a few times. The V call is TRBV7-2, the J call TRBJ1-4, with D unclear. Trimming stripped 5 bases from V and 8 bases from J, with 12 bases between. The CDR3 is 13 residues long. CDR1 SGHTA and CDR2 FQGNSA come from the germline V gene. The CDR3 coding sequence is TGTGCCAGCAGCGAAGGCAGACCCGAAAAACTGTTTTTT. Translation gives CASSEGRPEKLFF.

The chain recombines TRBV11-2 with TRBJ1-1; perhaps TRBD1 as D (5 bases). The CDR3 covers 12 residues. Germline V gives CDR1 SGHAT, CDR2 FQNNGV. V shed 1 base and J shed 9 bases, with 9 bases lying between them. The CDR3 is CASSLAGPQAFF. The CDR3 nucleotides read TGTGCCAGCAGCTTAGCGGGGCCCCAAGCTTTCTTT.

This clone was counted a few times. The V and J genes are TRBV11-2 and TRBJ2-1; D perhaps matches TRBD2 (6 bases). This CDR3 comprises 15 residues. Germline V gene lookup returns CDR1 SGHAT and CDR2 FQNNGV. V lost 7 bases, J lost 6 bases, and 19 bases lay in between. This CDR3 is CASTFGTRGANEQFF. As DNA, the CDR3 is TGTGCCAGCACCTTTGGGACTCGAGGGGCCAATGAGCAGTTCTTC.

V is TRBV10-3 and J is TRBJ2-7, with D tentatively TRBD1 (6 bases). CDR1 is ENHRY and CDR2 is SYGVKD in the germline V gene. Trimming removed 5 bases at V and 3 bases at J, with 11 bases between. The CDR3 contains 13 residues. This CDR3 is CAISLKQGYEQYF. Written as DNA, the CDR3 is TGTGCCATCAGTTTAAAACAGGGCTACGAGCAGTACTTC.

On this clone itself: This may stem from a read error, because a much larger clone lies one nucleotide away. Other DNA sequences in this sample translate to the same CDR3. The CDR3 reads CASSIRDSNQPQHF. As DNA, the CDR3 is TGTGCCAGTAGTATCAGAGATAGCAATCAGCCCCAGCATTTT. The chain joins TRBV19 to TRBJ1-5; unclear D gene. Germline loops: CDR1 LNHDA, CDR2 SQIVND (reference sequence). The CDR3 extends over 14 amino acids. Trimming removed 3 bases from V and 0 bases from J, with 6 bases in between.

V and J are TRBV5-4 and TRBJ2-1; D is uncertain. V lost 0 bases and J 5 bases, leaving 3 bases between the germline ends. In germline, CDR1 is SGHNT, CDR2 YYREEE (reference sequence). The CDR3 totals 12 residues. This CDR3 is CASSLDDNEQFF. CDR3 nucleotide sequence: TGTGCCAGCAGCTTGGACGACAATGAGCAGTTCTTC. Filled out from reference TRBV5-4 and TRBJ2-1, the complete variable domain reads ETGVTQSPTHLIKTRGQQVTLRCSSQSGHNTVSWYQQALGQGPQFIFQYYREEENGRGNFPPRFSGLQFPNYSSELNVNALELDDSALYLCASSLDDNEQFFGPGTRLTVL.

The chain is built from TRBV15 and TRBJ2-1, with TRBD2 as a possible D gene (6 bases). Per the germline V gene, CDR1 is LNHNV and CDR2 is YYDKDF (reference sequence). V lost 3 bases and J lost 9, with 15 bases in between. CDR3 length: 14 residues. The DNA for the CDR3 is TGTGCCACCAGCAGCCCGGGGGTAGGCCCTGAGCAGTTCTTC. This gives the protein CATSSPGVGPEQFF. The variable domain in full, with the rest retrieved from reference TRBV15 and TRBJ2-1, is DAMVIQNPRYQVTQFGKPVTLSCSQTLNHNVMYWYQQKSSQAPKLLFHYYDKDFNNEADTPDNFQSRRPNTSFCFLDIRSPGLGDTAMYLCATSSPGVGPEQFFGPGTRLTVL.

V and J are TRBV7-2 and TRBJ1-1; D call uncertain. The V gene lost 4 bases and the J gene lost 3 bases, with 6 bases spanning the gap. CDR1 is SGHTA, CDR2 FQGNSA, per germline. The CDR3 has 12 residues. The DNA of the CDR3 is TGTGCCAGCAGCTCTGGGCACACTGAAGCTTTCTTT. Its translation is CASSSGHTEAFF.

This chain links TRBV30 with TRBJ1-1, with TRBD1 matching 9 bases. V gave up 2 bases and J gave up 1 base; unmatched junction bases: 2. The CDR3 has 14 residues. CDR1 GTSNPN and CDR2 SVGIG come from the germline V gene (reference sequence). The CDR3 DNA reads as TGTGCCTGGAGTTGGGGACAGGGGAACACTGAAGCTTTCTTT. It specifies CAWSWGQGNTEAFF.

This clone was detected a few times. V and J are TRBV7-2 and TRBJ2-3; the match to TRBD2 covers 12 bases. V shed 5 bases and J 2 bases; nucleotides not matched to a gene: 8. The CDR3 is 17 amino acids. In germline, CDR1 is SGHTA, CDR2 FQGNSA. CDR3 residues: CASSLGTSGHFTDTQYF. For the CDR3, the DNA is TGTGCCAGCAGCCTCGGGACTAGCGGGCACTTCACAGATACGCAGTATTTT.

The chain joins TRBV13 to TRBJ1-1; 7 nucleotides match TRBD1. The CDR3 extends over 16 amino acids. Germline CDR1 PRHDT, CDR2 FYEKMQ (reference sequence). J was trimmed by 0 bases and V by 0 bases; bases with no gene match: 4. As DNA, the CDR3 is TGTGCCAGCAGCTTAGGGGCAGGGGGAATGAACACTGAAGCTTTCTTT. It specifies CASSLGAGGMNTEAFF.

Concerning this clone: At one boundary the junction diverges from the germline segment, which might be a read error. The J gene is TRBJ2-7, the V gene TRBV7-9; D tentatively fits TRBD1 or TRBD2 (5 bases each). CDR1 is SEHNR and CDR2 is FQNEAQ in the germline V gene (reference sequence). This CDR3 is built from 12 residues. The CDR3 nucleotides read TGTGCCAGCAGCTTAGCGGGGGAAGAGCAGTGCTTC. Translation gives CASSLAGEEQCF.

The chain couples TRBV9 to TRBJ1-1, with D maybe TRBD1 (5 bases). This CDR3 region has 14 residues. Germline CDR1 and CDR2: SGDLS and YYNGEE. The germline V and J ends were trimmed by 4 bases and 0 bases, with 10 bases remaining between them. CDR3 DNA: TGTGCCAGCAGCCTACAGGACTTGAACACTGAAGCTTTCTTT. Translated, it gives CASSLQDLNTEAFF.